This T cell receptor beta chain came from a study of cytomegalovirus exposure and HLA in healthy donors. Overall study results and limits: The classifier reportedly diagnosed cytomegalovirus status with high sensitivity and specificity. TCR beta chains numbering roughly 150 were designated cytomegalovirus-associated.

After removal of 2 bases from V and 0 bases from J, the junction contained 5 bases not matched to a gene. Germline V gene data show CDR1 as SGHVS and CDR2 as FQNEAQ. There are 16 residues in the CDR3. With respect to this clone: Its antigen is not known.

Libraries were prepared by immunoSEQ multiplex PCR; TCRdb keeps only in-frame clonotypes and omits some of them. The sample lists 250,000 to 400,000 clones, 88% occurring once. The source material was PBMCs. This chain joins TRBV7-8 and TRBJ1-2, with 8 bases identical to TRBD1. The receptor comes from a man in his thirties or forties in good health and CMV-seronegative. In DNA, the CDR3 is TGTGCCAGCAGCTTAACCCGGACAGGGTCTAACTATGGCTACACCTTC. Amino acid sequence: CASSLTRTGSNYGYTF.